The text below deals with one T cell receptor beta chain. Germline CDR1 SGHRS, CDR2 YFSETQ. The CDR3 length is 16 residues. V lost 6 bases to trimming and J lost 2 bases; unmatched junction nucleotides: 12. Participants came from some 26 US areas, aged roughly 18 to 89 years. The table came from immunoSEQ multiplex PCR; TCRdb's copy has only in-frame clones and leaves some out. The sample has 220,000 or so clones, about 84% seen once. The data stem from a study of blood T cell repertoires in COVID-19. Sequenced: PBMCs or T cells enriched from blood (not recorded which). This sequence originates from a woman aged 45 to 65 who had recovered from COVID-19. V usage is TRBV5-1 and J usage is TRBJ2-3; 7 nucleotides match TRBD1. CDR3 sequence: CASILGTDLSTDTQYF. The CDR3 region has the DNA TGCGCCAGCATCCTCGGGACAGATCTTTCCACAGATACGCAGTATTTT.